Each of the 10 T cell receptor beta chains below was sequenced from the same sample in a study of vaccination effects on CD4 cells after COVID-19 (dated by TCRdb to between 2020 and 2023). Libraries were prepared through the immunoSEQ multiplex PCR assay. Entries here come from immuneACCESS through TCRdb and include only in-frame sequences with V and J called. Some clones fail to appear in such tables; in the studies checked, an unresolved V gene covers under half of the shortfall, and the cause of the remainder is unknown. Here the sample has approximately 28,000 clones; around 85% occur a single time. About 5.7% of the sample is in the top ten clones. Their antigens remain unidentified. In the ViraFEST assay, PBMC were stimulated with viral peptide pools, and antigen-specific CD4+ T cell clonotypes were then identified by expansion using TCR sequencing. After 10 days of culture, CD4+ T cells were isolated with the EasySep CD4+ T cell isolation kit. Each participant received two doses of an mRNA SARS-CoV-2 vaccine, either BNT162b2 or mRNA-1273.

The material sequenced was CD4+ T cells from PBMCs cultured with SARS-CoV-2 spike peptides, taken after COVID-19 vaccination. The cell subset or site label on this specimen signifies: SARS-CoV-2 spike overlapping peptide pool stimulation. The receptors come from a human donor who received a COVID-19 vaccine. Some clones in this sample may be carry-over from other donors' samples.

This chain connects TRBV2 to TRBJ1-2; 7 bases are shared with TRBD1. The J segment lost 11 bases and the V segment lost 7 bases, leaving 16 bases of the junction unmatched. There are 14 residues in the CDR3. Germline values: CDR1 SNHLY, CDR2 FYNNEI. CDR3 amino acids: CASMKRDSPIGYTF. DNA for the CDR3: TGTGCCAGCATGAAACGGGACAGTCCCATTGGGTACACCTTC.

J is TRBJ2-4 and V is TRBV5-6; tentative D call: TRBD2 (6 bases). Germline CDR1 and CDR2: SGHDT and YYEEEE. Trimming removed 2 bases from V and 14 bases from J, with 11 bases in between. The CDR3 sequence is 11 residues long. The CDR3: CASSFWGEEYF. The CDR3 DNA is TGTGCCAGCAGCTTTTGGGGGGAGGAGTACTTC.

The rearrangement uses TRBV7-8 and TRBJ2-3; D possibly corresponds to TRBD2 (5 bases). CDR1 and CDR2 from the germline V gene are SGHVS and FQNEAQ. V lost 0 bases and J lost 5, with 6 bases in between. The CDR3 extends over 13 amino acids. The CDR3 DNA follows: TGTGCCAGCAGCTTAGCGCGGGTAGATACGCAGTATTTT. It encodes CASSLARVDTQYF.

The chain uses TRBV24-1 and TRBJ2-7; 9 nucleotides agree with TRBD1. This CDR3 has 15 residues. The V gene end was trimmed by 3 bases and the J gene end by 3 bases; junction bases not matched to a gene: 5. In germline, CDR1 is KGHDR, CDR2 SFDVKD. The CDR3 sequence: CATSDPQGALYEQYV. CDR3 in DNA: TGTGCCACCAGTGATCCACAGGGGGCACTCTACGAGCAGTACGTC.

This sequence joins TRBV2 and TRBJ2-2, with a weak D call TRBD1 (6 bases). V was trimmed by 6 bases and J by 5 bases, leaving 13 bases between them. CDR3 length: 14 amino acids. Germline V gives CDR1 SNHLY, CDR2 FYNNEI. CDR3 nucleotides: TGTGCCAGCAGGAGTACAGGGAGAACCGGGGAGCTGTTTTTT. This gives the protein CASRSTGRTGELFF.

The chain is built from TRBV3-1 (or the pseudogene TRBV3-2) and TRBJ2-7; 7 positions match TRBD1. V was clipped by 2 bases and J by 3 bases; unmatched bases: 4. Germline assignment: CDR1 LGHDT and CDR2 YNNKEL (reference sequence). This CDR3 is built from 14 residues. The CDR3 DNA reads TGTGCCAGCAGCCAATCGGGACAGAGCTACGAGCAGTACGTC. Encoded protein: CASSQSGQSYEQYV.

In DNA, the CDR3 is TGTGCCACCAGTGACCCCACAGGGGTGGAGACCCAGTACTTC. It is translated as CATSDPTGVETQYF. V and J are TRBV24-1 and TRBJ2-5; TRBD1 aligns across 7 bases. J gave up 5 bases and V 4 bases, and 6 bases lay outside the gene matches. The CDR3 spans 14 residues. In germline, CDR1 is KGHDR, CDR2 SFDVKD.

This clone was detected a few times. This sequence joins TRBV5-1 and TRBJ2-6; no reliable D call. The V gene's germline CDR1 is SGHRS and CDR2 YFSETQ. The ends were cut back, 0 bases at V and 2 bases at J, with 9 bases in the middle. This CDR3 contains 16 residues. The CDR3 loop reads CASSLGARTGANVLTF. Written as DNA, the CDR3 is TGCGCCAGCAGCTTGGGTGCCCGAACTGGGGCCAACGTCCTGACTTTC.

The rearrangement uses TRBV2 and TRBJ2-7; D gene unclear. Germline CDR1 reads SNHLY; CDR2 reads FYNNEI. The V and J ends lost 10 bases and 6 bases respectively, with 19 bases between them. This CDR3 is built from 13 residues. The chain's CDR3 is CATYQTGYGEQYV. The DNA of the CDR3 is TGTGCCACTTACCAGACTGGGTACGGCGAGCAGTACGTC.

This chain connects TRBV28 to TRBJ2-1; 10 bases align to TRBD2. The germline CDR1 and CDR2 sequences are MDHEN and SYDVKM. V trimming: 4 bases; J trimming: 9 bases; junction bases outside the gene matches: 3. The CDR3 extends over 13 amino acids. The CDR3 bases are TGTGCCAGCAGTTCCGGGACTAGCGCTGAGCAGTTCTTC. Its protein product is CASSSGTSAEQFF.